This TCR beta chain came from a study of T cells after yellow fever vaccination. V was trimmed by 7 bases and J by 1 base, leaving 13 bases between them. The CDR3 extends over 14 amino acids. CDR1 and CDR2 (germline): SQVTM, ANQGSEA. A single record per CDR3 protein comes from TCRdb applying MiXCR to the 5' RACE reads. Of some 300,000 distinct CDR3 sequences in the sample, about 10% were seen once. Source: CD4+ T cells sorted from PBMCs, taken 45 days after the yellow fever booster vaccination. The TCR was taken from a man between 18 and 35 years old who received the YFV17D yellow fever vaccine. J is TRBJ2-2 and V is TRBV29-1; D may be TRBD2 (5 bases). The CDR3 sequence is CSAASRVNTGELFF. The CDR3 nucleotides are TGCAGCGCAGCTTCGCGGGTGAACACCGGGGAGCTGTTTTTT.